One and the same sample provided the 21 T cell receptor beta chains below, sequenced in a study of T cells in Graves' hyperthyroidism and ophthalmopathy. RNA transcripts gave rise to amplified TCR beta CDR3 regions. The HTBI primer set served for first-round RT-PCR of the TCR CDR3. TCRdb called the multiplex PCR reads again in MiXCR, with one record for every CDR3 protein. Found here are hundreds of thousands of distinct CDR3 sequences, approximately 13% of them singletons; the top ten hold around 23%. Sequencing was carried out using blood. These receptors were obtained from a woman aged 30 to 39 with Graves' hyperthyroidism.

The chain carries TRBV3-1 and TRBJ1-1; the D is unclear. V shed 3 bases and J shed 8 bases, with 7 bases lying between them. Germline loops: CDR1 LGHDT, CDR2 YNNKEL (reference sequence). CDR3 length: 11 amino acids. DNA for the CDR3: TGTGCCAGCAGCCACTGGGCCGAAGCTTTCTTT. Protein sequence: CASSHWAEAFF.

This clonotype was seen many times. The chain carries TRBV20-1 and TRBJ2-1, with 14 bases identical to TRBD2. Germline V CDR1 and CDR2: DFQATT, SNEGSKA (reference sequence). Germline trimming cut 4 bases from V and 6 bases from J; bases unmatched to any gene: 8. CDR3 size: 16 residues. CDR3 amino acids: CSATRPGLAGVNEQFF. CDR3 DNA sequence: TGCAGTGCTACCCGACCGGGACTAGCGGGAGTCAATGAGCAGTTCTTC.

CDR3 region: CASSLPGTKNSPLHF. The CDR3 DNA is TGTGCCAGCAGCTTACCCGGGACAAAAAATTCACCCCTCCACTTT. The chain is built from TRBV7-8 and TRBJ1-6; D possibly corresponds to TRBD1 (6 bases). Germline V CDR1 and CDR2: SGHVS, FQNEAQ. V was pared by 2 bases and J by 7 bases, with 12 bases between. The CDR3 is 15 amino acids.

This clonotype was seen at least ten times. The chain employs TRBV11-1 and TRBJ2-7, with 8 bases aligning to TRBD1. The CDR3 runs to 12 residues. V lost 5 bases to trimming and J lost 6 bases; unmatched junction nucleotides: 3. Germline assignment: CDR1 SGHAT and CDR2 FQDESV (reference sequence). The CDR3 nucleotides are TGTGCCAGCAGCCGGACAGGGACCGAGCAGTACTTC. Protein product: CASSRTGTEQYF.

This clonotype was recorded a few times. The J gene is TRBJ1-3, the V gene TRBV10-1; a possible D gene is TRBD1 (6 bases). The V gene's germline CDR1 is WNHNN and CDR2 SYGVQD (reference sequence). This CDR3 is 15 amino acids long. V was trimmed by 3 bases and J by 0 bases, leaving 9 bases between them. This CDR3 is CASSERTDSGNTIYF. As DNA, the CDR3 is TGCGCCAGCAGTGAAAGGACAGACTCTGGAAACACCATATATTTT.

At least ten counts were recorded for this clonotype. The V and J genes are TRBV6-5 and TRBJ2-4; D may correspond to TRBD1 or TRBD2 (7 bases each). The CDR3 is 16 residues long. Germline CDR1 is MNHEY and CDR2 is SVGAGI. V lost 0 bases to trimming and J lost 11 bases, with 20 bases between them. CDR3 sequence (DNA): TGTGCCAGCAGTTACTCGACAGGGCTCGCGGGGGTCGTTCAGTACTTC. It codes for CASSYSTGLAGVVQYF.

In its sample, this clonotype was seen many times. CDR3 sequence (DNA): TGTGCCAGCACCGCTAGCGGGATTCGCGAGCAGTTCTTC. As protein: CASTASGIREQFF. The V gene is TRBV7-2, the J gene TRBJ2-1, with 9 bases fitting TRBD2. Germline values: CDR1 SGHTA, CDR2 FQGNSA. V gave up 7 bases and J gave up 10 bases; unmatched junction bases: 8. CDR3 length equals 13 residues.

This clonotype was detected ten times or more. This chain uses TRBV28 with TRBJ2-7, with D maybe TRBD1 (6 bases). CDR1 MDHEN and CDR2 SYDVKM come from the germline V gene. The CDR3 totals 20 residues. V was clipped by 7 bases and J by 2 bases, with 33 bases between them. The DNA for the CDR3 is TGTGCCAGCACCCCTACAGGGCTCAGGCTCAAATCTAGTGTTACCTACGAGCAGTACTTC. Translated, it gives CASTPTGLRLKSSVTYEQYF.

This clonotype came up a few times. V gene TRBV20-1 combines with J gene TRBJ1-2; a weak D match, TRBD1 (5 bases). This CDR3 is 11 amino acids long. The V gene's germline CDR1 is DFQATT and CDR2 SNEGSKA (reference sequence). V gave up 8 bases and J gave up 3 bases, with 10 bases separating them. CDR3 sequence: CSTLGDYGYTF. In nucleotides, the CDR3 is TGCAGTACTCTGGGGGACTATGGCTACACCTTC.

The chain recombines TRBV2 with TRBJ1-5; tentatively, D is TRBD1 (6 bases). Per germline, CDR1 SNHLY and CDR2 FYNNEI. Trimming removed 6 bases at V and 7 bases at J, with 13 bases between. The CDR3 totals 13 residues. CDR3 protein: CASSRDIVQPQHF. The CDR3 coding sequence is TGTGCCAGCAGCAGGGACATCGTCCAGCCCCAGCATTTT.

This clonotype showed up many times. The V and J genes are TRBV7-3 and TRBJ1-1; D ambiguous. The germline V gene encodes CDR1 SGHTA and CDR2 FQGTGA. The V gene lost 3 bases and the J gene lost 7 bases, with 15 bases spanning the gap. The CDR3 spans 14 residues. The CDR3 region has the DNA TGTGCCAGCAGCTTTTCCTGGGTATCGGGTGAAGCTTTCTTT. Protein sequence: CASSFSWVSGEAFF.

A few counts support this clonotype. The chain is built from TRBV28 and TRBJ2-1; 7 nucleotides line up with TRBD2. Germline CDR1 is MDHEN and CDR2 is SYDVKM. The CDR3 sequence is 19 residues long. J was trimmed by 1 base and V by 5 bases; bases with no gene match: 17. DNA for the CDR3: TGTGCCAGCAGTGGGGTAGCGGGCAACGGTGGGGGTTCCTACAATGAGCAGTTCTTC. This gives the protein CASSGVAGNGGGSYNEQFF. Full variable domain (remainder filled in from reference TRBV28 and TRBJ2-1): DVKVTQSSRYLVKRTGEKVFLECVQDMDHENMFWYRQDPGLGLRLIYFSYDVKMKEKGDIPEGYSVSREKKERFSLILESASTNQTSMYLCASSGVAGNGGGSYNEQFFGPGTRLTVL.

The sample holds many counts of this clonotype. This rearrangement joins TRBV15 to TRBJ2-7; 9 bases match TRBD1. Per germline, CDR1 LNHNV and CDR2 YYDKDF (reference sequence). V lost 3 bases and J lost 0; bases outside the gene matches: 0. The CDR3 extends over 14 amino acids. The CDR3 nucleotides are TGTGCCACCAGCAGGGGACAGGGCTCCTACGAGCAGTACTTC. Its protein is CATSRGQGSYEQYF.

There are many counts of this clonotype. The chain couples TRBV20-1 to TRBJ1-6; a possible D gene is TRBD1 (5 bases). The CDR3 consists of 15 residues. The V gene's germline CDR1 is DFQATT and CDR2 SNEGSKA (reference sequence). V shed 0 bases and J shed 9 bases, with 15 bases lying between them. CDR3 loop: CSARDLSREGSPLHF. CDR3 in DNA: TGCAGTGCTAGAGATCTATCCAGGGAGGGTTCACCCCTCCACTTT.

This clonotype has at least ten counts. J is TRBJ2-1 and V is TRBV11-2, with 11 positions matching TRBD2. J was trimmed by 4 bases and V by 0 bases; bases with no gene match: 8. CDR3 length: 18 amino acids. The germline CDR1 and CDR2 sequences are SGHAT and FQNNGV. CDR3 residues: CASSLDALGLAGYNEQFF. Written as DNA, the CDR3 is TGTGCCAGCAGCTTAGATGCTTTAGGACTAGCGGGTTACAATGAGCAGTTCTTC.

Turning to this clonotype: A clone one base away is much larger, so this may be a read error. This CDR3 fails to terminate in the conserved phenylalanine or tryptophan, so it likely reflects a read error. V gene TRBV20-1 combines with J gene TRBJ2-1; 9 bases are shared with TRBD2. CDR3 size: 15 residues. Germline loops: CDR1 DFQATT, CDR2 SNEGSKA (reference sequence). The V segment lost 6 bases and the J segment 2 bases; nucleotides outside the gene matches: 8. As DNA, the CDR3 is TGCAGTGCCCCGCGGGAGGGCCTCGCCTACAATGAGCAGTTCTTA. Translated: CSAPREGLAYNEQFL.

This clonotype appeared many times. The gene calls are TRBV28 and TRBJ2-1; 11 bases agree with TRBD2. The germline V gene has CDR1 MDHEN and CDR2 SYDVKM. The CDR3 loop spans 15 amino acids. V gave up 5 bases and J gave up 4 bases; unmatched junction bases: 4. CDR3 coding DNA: TGTGCCAGCAGTGCCGGGACTAGCGGTTACAATGAGCAGTTCTTC. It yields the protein CASSAGTSGYNEQFF.

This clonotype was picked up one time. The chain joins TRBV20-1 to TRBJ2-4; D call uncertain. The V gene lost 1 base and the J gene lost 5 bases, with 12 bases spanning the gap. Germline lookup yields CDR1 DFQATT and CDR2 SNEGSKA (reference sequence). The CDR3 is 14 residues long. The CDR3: CSARGRVEQNIQYF. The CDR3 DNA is TGCAGTGCTAGAGGCCGCGTAGAGCAAAACATTCAGTACTTC.

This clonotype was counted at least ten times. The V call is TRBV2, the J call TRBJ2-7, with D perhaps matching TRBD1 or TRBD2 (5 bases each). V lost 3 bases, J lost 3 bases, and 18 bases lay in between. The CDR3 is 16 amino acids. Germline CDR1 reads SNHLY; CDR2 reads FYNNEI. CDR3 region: CASSESPGTVSYEQYF. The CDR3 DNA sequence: TGTGCCAGCAGTGAGTCGCCCGGGACGGTCAGCTACGAGCAGTACTTC. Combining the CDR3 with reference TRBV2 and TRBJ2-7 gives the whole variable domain EPEVTQTPSHQVTQMGQEVILRCVPISNHLYFYWYRQILGQKVEFLVSFYNNEISEKSEIFDDQFSVERPDGSNFTLKIRSTKLEDSAMYFCASSESPGTVSYEQYFGPGTRLTVT.

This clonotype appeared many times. The CDR3 DNA follows: TGTGCCAGCAGTTACGGCGGACCACCCCAGCATTTT. It yields the protein CASSYGGPPQHF. This sequence joins TRBV6-2 or TRBV6-3 and TRBJ1-5; D gene uncertain. Germline V gives CDR1 MNHEY, CDR2 SVGEGT. CDR3 length: 12 amino acids. The V end lost 2 bases, the J end lost 10 bases, and 9 bases lay between the germline ends.

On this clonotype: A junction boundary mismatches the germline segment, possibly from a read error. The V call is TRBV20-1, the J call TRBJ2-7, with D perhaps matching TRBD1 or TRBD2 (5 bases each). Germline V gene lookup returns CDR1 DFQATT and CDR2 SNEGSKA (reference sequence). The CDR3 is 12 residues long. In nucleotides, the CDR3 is TGCAGTGCTAACCGGGACGAATACGAGCAGTGCTTC. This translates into CSANRDEYEQCF.